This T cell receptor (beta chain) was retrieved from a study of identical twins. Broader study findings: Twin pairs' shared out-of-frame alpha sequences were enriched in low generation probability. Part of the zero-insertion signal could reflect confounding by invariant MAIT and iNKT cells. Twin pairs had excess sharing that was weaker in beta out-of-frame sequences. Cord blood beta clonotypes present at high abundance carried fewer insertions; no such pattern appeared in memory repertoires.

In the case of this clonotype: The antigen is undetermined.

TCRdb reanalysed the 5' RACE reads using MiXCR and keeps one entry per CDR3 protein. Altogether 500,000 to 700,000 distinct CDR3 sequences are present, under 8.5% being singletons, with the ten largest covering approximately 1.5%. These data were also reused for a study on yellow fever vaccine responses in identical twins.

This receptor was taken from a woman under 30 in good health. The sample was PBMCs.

This CDR3 reads CASTSSPAGFEKLFF. The CDR3 DNA follows: TGTGCCAGCACCTCTTCTCCTGCAGGGTTTGAAAAACTGTTTTTT. V is TRBV12-3 or TRBV12-4 and J is TRBJ1-4; TRBD1 is a possible D gene (5 bases). Deletions cut 7 bases from V and 7 bases from J, with 19 bases between. This CDR3 is built from 15 residues.